The T cell receptor (beta chain) described here comes from a study of identical twins (dated by TCRdb to 2016 to 2018). A note on the overall study: TCR alpha and beta repertoires from monozygotic twins, unrelated adults of various ages and cord blood were deep-sequenced to test whether fetal clonotypes persist. Replicate twin experiments were performed at different times using different library preparation protocols to rule out contamination. Results the study describes overall, beyond this receptor: In monozygotic twins, out-of-frame TCR alpha sharing was systematically underestimated by recombination models, although the models agreed with sharing between unrelated individuals. Because the same donors could not be followed over many years, the conclusions relied on cross-sectional statistical analysis. Excess twin sharing in beta out-of-frame sequences was weaker because fewer shared sequences lowered the signal-to-noise ratio. Fewer insertions were carried by abundant cord blood beta clonotypes, a similar but weaker trend appeared in young adult naive repertoires, and no such trend appeared in memory repertoires. Compared with coincidental sharing between unrelated individuals, out-of-frame TCR alpha sequences shared between twins had an excess of sequences with low generation probability. Invariant T cells such as MAIT and iNKT could partly confound zero-insertion analyses, though diverse VJ usage argued against this for most clonotypes.

All donors were healthy Caucasians. The researchers also sequenced three unrelated adults who were not twins: a male aged 18 to 29, a male aged 50 to 59, and a female aged 50 to 59. Miltenyi CD45RO+ enrichment and human naive T-cell isolation kits were used to isolate memory (CD45RO+) and naive T cells from PBMC. Many counts were recorded for this clonotype. The antigen it recognizes is unknown. Within one base of it there is no much larger clone, and no base qualities were kept. Sequences SGHVS (CDR1) and FQNEAQ (CDR2) are obtained from the germline V gene. Clipping removes 6 bases from V and 10 bases from J, with 15 as the unmatched junction base count. The CDR3 measures 14 amino acids from cysteine to phenylalanine. The entry retains the CDR3 DNA only, 42 bases that are in frame from base 1. The library relied on 5' RACE. Sequenced on an Illumina HiSeq 2000. A universal primer binding site was introduced by template switching, and a unique molecular identifier was present in the final cDNA, enabling accurate counting of TCR cDNA molecules. First-strand cDNA for TCR alpha and beta chains was synthesized from specific primers in the conserved constant-segment region. Each cDNA library was double barcoded, with a SMART-Mk sample barcode plus Illumina barcodes, to control for contamination. Two successive PCR steps introduced TruSeq adapter sequences along with Illumina sample barcodes. TCR alpha and beta cDNA libraries were sequenced on the Illumina HiSeq platform with custom primers. In the paper's pipeline: Raw reads were processed with MiGEC to extract unique molecular identifiers, and MiXCR was used to determine CDR3 positions. For each individual, recombination models were inferred using an EM algorithm with the repgenHMM and IGoR tools. Shared clonotype analysis was performed with the tcR package in R, normalizing sharing by the product of cloneset sizes. To study raw recombination free of thymic and clonal selection effects, out-of-frame nonproductive sequences were analyzed. TCRdb applied fastp at Q25 and MiXCR to the public reads, then kept only in-frame beta chains. Rows with one shared CDR3 protein collapse into an entry with the most common genes and DNA. These V and J calls rely on TCRdb rather than the paper's analysis. In this sample the table shows 350,000 to 400,000 distinct CDR3 sequences, about 9% of which occur a single time. The ten largest clones represent roughly 8.7% of the sample.

Recombination connected TRBV7-8 to TRBJ2-7; 7 junctional bases match TRBD2. Sequenced material: naive T cells sorted from blood. The meaning of the sample's cell subset or site label: cells isolated with a human naive T-cell isolation kit. This clonotype originated in a woman in her forties or fifties in good health. The CDR3 loop reads CASRGTVAGSLQYF. The DNA sequence follows: TGTGCCAGCAGGGGGACTGTAGCGGGTTCCCTCCAGTACTTC.